The 9 T cell receptor beta chains in this list originate from one sample, sequenced in a study of blood T cell repertoires in COVID-19. Measured with immunoSEQ multiplex PCR; TCRdb has only the in-frame clones, and not every one. The table shows around 150,000 clones, with 70% to 85% occurring only once. Material: peripheral blood. The source of these receptors is a woman of 80 years or more with acute or convalescent COVID-19.

The gene calls are TRBV9 and TRBJ2-5; D might be TRBD1 (5 bases). V dropped 4 bases and J dropped 6 bases, with 13 bases sitting between them. CDR3 length equals 13 residues. The germline gives CDR1 SGDLS, CDR2 YYNGEE. CDR3 DNA: TGTGCCAGCAGCCCAGGACAAGGGCAGACCCAGTACTTC. Translating it yields CASSPGQGQTQYF.

The chain employs TRBV10-1 and TRBJ2-3, with a possible D match to TRBD2 (6 bases). This CDR3 spans 16 amino acids. V was clipped by 5 bases and J by 1 base, with 16 bases between them. CDR1 and CDR2 from the germline V gene are WNHNN and SYGVQD (reference sequence). CDR3 DNA sequence: TGCGCCAGCAGTCAGCGCGGGGCAGGCGGCACAGATACGCAGTATTTT. It translates to CASSQRGAGGTDTQYF.

V is TRBV5-4 and J is TRBJ2-5, with TRBD2 matching over 7 bases. Germline V gives CDR1 SGHNT, CDR2 YYREEE (reference sequence). The CDR3 length is 13 residues. V was clipped by 2 bases and J by 3 bases; unmatched bases: 1. CDR3 sequence (DNA): TGTGCCAGCAGCTTTCGGGGGGAAGAGACCCAGTACTTC. Its protein product is CASSFRGEETQYF.

The gene calls are TRBV11-2 and TRBJ1-2; a possible D gene is TRBD1 (6 bases). Looked up from germline, CDR1 is SGHAT and CDR2 is FQNNGV. The CDR3 is made up of 14 amino acids. Trimming shortened V by 3 bases and J by 4 bases, and 12 bases separated the two germline ends. CDR3 DNA: TGTGCCAGCAGCTTCGGACAGTCCGGCTATGGCTACACCTTC. Protein product: CASSFGQSGYGYTF.

This clone was seen once. The V and J genes are TRBV5-1 and TRBJ2-1, with unresolved D. The CDR3 totals 12 residues. V dropped 1 base and J dropped 6 bases, with 5 bases sitting between them. CDR1 SGHRS and CDR2 YFSETQ come from the germline V gene. The CDR3 sequence: CASSLTSNEQFF. CDR3 DNA sequence: TGCGCCAGCAGCTTGACAAGCAATGAGCAGTTCTTC. The full variable domain, its missing parts supplied by reference TRBV5-1 and TRBJ2-1, is KAGVTQTPRYLIKTRGQQVTLSCSPISGHRSVSWYQQTPGQGLQFLFEYFSETQRNKGNFPGRFSGRQFSNSRSEMNVSTLELGDSALYLCASSLTSNEQFFGPGTRLTVL.

A word on this clone: The sample carries other DNA sequences with the same CDR3. This chain joins TRBV3-1 (or the pseudogene TRBV3-2) and TRBJ1-1; tentative D call: TRBD1 (6 bases). Trimming removed 1 base at V and 1 base at J, with 7 bases between. The CDR3 covers 14 residues. Germline V lookup: CDR1 LGHDT, CDR2 YNNKEL (reference sequence). In nucleotides, the CDR3 is TGTGCCAGCAGCCAAGGAGGGGGGAACACTGAAGCTTTCTTT. Its translation: CASSQGGGNTEAFF.

To note about this clone: The same CDR3 can be traced to other DNA sequences in this sample. The chain joins TRBV10-3 to TRBJ1-2; maybe TRBD1 (5 bases). Germline V gene lookup returns CDR1 ENHRY and CDR2 SYGVKD. V lost 2 bases and J 8 bases, leaving 12 bases between the germline ends. This CDR3 is built from 13 residues. The CDR3 bases are TGTGCCATCAGTGAGGCGGGGGTGGAGGGCTACACCTTC. Protein sequence: CAISEAGVEGYTF.

This sequence joins TRBV19 and TRBJ1-5; TRBD1 agrees at 7 bases. CDR1 is LNHDA, CDR2 SQIVND, per germline (reference sequence). V shed 6 bases and J 2 bases; nucleotides not matched to a gene: 16. There are 18 residues in the CDR3. The CDR3 bases are TGTGCCAGTAGGGGGTACACTACAGGGGCCGGTGGCAATCAGCCCCAGCATTTT. Its protein product is CASRGYTTGAGGNQPQHF.

The genes are TRBV5-4 and TRBJ1-4, with D uncertain. The germline gives CDR1 SGHNT, CDR2 YYREEE (reference sequence). CDR3 length: 15 amino acids. With 3 bases removed from V and 5 bases from J, the gap between germline ends came to 14 bases. DNA of the CDR3: TGTGCCAGCAGCTCTAAGACGGCGGAAAATGAAAAACTGTTTTTT. Encoded protein: CASSSKTAENEKLFF.